This T cell receptor (beta chain) was captured by sequencing in a study of control samples from healthy donors and cancer patients. The CDR3 extends over 13 amino acids. Trimming pared 3 bases from V and 5 bases from J, leaving 11 bases between. Germline CDR1 reads SGHDT; CDR2 reads YYEEEE. The protocol was immunoSEQ multiplex PCR, while the TCRdb copy is restricted to in-frame clones and leaves out a portion. This repertoire shows tens of thousands of clones, about four fifths found once; its top ten account for approximately 16%. This clone was observed a handful of times. The V and J genes are TRBV5-6 and TRBJ2-5, with a possible D match to TRBD2 (6 bases). Sequenced input: blood. This sequence was found in a man between 45 and 60 years old in good health. CDR3 loop: CASSYGGTETQYF. The CDR3 nucleotides are TGTGCCAGCAGCTATGGCGGGACGGAGACCCAGTACTTC.